This TCR beta chain was retrieved from a study of human versus mouse CDR3 diversity and MHC coevolution. General study points: Compared with mice, human CDR3s carried more deletions and insertions on average. Humans had the largest estimated TCR beta repertoire, 1.5 million or so clonotypes.

TCRdb's copy holds only in-frame clones and misses some; the assay was immunoSEQ multiplex PCR. The repertoire includes 75,000 to 90,000 clones, around 95% of them detected once, and 1.3% sits in the top ten. The CDR3 has 15 residues. Germline CDR1 and CDR2: KGHSH and LQKENI. Trimming took 2 bases from V and 4 from J; bases not matched to a gene: 4. Points on this clone: Antigen: not known.

The chain uses TRBV18 and TRBJ2-7; 11 nucleotides align to TRBD1. The sequence was obtained from a person aged 30 to 70 in good health. Specimen: naive CD4+ T cells from blood. Described subset: CD45RO-negative CD62L-positive naive CD4 T cells. The DNA for the CDR3 is TGTGCCAGCTCACCAGGACAGGGGGCGGGGTACGAGCAGTACTTC. It translates to CASSPGQGAGYEQYF.